The next 23 T cell receptor beta chains were all read from a single sample in a study of blood T cells in healthy people across ages. Alongside a J-beta primer mix, a sample-barcoded 5' primer served in a second PCR lasting roughly 6 to 11 cycles. TCRdb analysed the 5' RACE reads with MiXCR anew, one entry per CDR3 protein. The repertoire has some 1.5 million distinct CDR3 sequences, roughly two fifths of them found once; the top ten carry around 4%. Sample: blood. The receptor set was obtained from a woman aged 18-30 years in good health.

This clonotype has just a few counts. The chain carries TRBV3-1 and TRBJ2-1; no definite D call. This CDR3 is built from 12 residues. V lost 0 bases and J 8 bases, leaving 5 bases between the germline ends. Looked up from germline, CDR1 is LGHDT and CDR2 is YNNKEL (reference sequence). The CDR3 is CASSQERDEQFF. The CDR3, as DNA: TGTGCCAGCAGCCAAGAAAGGGATGAGCAGTTCTTC.

This CDR3 is CASSLADDRVYGYYGYTF. The CDR3 nucleotides read TGTGCCAGCAGCTTGGCGGACGACAGGGTGTATGGGTACTATGGCTACACCTTC. The chain employs TRBV5-8 and TRBJ1-2, with TRBD1 matching over 7 bases. Looked up from germline, CDR1 is SGHTS and CDR2 is YDEGEE. The junction had 14 bases not matched to a gene; V was cut back by 0 bases and J by 3 bases. This CDR3 spans 18 amino acids.

J is TRBJ2-1 and V is TRBV20-1; TRBD1 might be the D (7 bases). V lost 5 bases and J 6 bases, leaving 17 bases between the germline ends. The CDR3 is 14 amino acids. Germline assignment: CDR1 DFQATT and CDR2 SNEGSKA (reference sequence). The CDR3 nucleotides are TGCAGTGCTCAAAGGACAGGAGGGGTCAATGAGCAGTTCTTC. This gives the protein CSAQRTGGVNEQFF.

This clonotype was counted a single time. The chain combines TRBV20-1 with TRBJ2-3; D possibly corresponds to TRBD1 (6 bases). CDR1 and CDR2 from the germline V gene are DFQATT and SNEGSKA (reference sequence). Trimming shortened V by 7 bases and J by 3 bases, and 20 bases separated the two germline ends. The CDR3 consists of 15 residues. Here the CDR3 reads CSGGSRGKATDTQYF. The CDR3 nucleotides are TGCAGTGGGGGGAGTAGGGGGAAAGCGACAGATACGCAGTATTTT.

This clonotype turned up a few times. The V and J genes are TRBV28 and TRBJ2-7, with TRBD1 identical over 7 bases. CDR1 and CDR2 from the germline V gene are MDHEN and SYDVKM. The CDR3 is 15 amino acids. With 4 bases clipped from V and 5 bases from J, the junction kept 11 bases outside the gene matches. The CDR3 is CASSSGTDGYDEQYF. The DNA for the CDR3 is TGTGCCAGCAGTTCCGGGACAGATGGCTACGACGAGCAGTACTTC.

V usage is TRBV6-1 and J usage is TRBJ1-2, with D unresolved. The CDR3 extends over 10 amino acids. Germline V gene lookup returns CDR1 MNHNS and CDR2 SASEGT. The germline V and J ends were trimmed by 4 bases and 5 bases, with 2 bases remaining between them. The CDR3 protein is CASSAYGYTF. DNA of the CDR3: TGTGCCAGCAGTGCGTATGGCTACACCTTC.

This clonotype was counted many times. The chain uses TRBV4-1 and TRBJ2-5, with a weak D call TRBD2 (5 bases). Germline V lookup: CDR1 MGHRA, CDR2 YSYEKL. CDR3 length: 12 amino acids. V was pared by 3 bases and J by 9 bases, with 11 bases between. CDR3 amino acids: CASSQDSGAQYF. Here the CDR3 DNA reads TGCGCCAGCAGCCAGGACTCCGGGGCCCAGTACTTC.

V gene TRBV28 combines with J gene TRBJ1-1; D possibly corresponds to TRBD1 (6 bases). The CDR3 length is 14 residues. The germline V gene has CDR1 MDHEN and CDR2 SYDVKM. Trimming shortened V by 10 bases and J by 0 bases, and 15 bases separated the two germline ends. The CDR3 DNA sequence: TGTGCCATAAGTTCGGGGACACTGAACACTGAAGCTTTCTTT. The encoded protein is CAISSGTLNTEAFF.

In the case of this clonotype: One end of the junction varies from germline; a read error may be responsible. This chain connects TRBV29-1 to TRBJ2-6, with D tentatively TRBD1 (5 bases). The length of the CDR3 is 15 residues. Germline values: CDR1 SQVTM, CDR2 ANQGSEA. The CDR3 protein is CSVELGSSGANVPTF. CDR3 coding DNA: TGCAGCGTTGAACTGGGAAGCTCTGGGGCCAACGTCCCGACTTTC.

V is TRBV20-1 and J is TRBJ2-1; maybe TRBD2 (5 bases). V gave up 3 bases and J gave up 4 bases, with 10 bases separating them. CDR1 and CDR2 (germline): DFQATT, SNEGSKA (reference sequence). The CDR3 is 13 residues long. The CDR3 reads CSARRADYNEQFF. Here the CDR3 DNA reads TGCAGTGCTAGGAGGGCCGATTACAATGAGCAGTTCTTC.

V usage is TRBV6-2 or TRBV6-3 and J usage is TRBJ1-5, with D possibly being TRBD1 (5 bases). The length of the CDR3 is 14 residues. Germline V gene data show CDR1 as MNHEY and CDR2 as SVGEGT. Deletions cut 6 bases from V and 6 bases from J, with 15 bases between. The CDR3 spells CASSIAAGSQPQHF. In DNA form, the CDR3 reads TGTGCCAGCAGCATCGCGGCAGGGAGTCAGCCCCAGCATTTT.

This clonotype was counted ten times or more. V usage is TRBV6-6 and J usage is TRBJ2-7; 7 bases map to TRBD1. CDR1 is MNHNY and CDR2 is SVGAGI in the germline V gene (reference sequence). Trimming at V came to 5 bases and at J to 2 bases, leaving 6 bases not matched to a gene. The CDR3 totals 14 residues. The CDR3 reads CASSPRDRTYEQYF. DNA for the CDR3: TGTGCCAGCAGTCCCCGGGACAGAACCTACGAGCAGTACTTC.

V is TRBV6-5 and J is TRBJ1-1; D not certain. The germline V gene has CDR1 MNHEY and CDR2 SVGAGI. The V end was cut by 0 bases, the J end by 2 bases, with 10 bases between. The CDR3 contains 15 residues. This chain's CDR3 is CASSYSKPTNTEAFF. Here the CDR3 DNA reads TGTGCCAGCAGTTACTCGAAACCGACTAACACTGAAGCTTTCTTT.

The gene calls are TRBV25-1 and TRBJ2-3, with 8 nucleotides matching TRBD1. The CDR3 contains 17 residues. Looked up from germline, CDR1 is MGHDK and CDR2 is SYGVNS. Trimming removed 1 base from V and 1 base from J; junction bases left unmatched: 7. Written as DNA, the CDR3 is TGTGCCAGCAGTGAATGGGTAGGGACAGGTCGCACAGATACGCAGTATTTT. Amino acids: CASSEWVGTGRTDTQYF.

Concerning this clonotype: Its ends do not fully match the called genes, so a read error is possible. The J gene is TRBJ2-7, the V gene TRBV7-2; maybe TRBD2 (5 bases). Near its end, the DNA agrees better with TRBJ2-5, so the J call may be wrong. This CDR3 contains 13 residues. Germline-derived CDR1 and CDR2 are SGHTA and FQGNSA. CDR3 nucleotides: TGTGCCAGCAGCCTAGCCTCAAAGGGGACCCAGTACTTC. Translating it yields CASSLASKGTQYF.

This clonotype was seen only a few times. The rearrangement uses TRBV5-1 and TRBJ1-1; D perhaps matches TRBD1 (5 bases). CDR3 length: 13 amino acids. V lost 4 bases and J lost 5, with 12 bases in between. Germline CDR1 reads SGHRS; CDR2 reads YFSETQ. The DNA for the CDR3 is TGCGCCAGCAGCGGCCTGGGGGGGACTGAAGCTTTCTTT. Encoded protein: CASSGLGGTEAFF.

Only a few counts were recorded for this clonotype. The chain joins TRBV24-1 to TRBJ1-1; TRBD1 matches 12 bases. The CDR3 spans 15 residues. Losses at the gene ends were 0 bases for V and 6 bases for J; bases not matched to a gene: 1. Germline V lookup: CDR1 KGHDR, CDR2 SFDVKD. The CDR3 nucleotides are TGTGCCACCAGTGATTTGCGGGACAGGGGGCCTGAAGCTTTCTTT. It is translated as CATSDLRDRGPEAFF.

The V gene is TRBV6-9, the J gene TRBJ2-5, with 8 bases identical to TRBD1. The J call could be wrong; TRBJ2-7 is a better fit for the DNA end. CDR1 is MNHGY, CDR2 SVAAGI, per germline. The CDR3 has 14 residues. The CDR3 sequence is CASSFLDREYEQYF. The DNA of the CDR3 is TGTGCCAGCAGTTTTTTGGACAGGGAATACGAGCAGTACTTC.

This clonotype was found a few times. The chain combines TRBV28 with TRBJ2-7, with D unclear. The ends were cut back, 1 base at V and 0 bases at J, with 16 bases in the middle. Germline V gene data show CDR1 as MDHEN and CDR2 as SYDVKM. The CDR3 spans 17 residues. In DNA form, the CDR3 reads TGTGCCAGCAGTTTATTATCCCACTTGACGGTCTCCTACGAGCAGTACTTC. Amino acid sequence: CASSLLSHLTVSYEQYF.

In this sample, this clonotype turned up a few times. V is TRBV29-1 and J is TRBJ2-1; 7 bases line up with TRBD2. The germline V gene has CDR1 SQVTM and CDR2 ANQGSEA. V shed 6 bases and J 7 bases; nucleotides not matched to a gene: 9. The CDR3 has 13 amino acids. CDR3 in amino acids: CSVPASGMNEQFF. The CDR3 DNA sequence: TGCAGCGTCCCGGCTAGCGGAATGAATGAGCAGTTCTTC.

The chain uses TRBV29-1 and TRBJ1-1; tentatively, D is TRBD1 (6 bases). Germline V gene sequence: CDR1 SQVTM, CDR2 ANQGSEA. The CDR3 runs to 13 residues. V was pared by 4 bases and J by 2 bases, with 11 bases between. As DNA, the CDR3 is TGCAGCGTTGGGGGGGCTATTAACACTGAAGCTTTCTTT. It is translated as CSVGGAINTEAFF. The whole variable domain, remainder taken from reference TRBV29-1 and TRBJ1-1, is SAVISQKPSRDICQRGTSLTIQCQVDSQVTMMFWYRQQPGQSLTLIATANQGSEATYESGFVIDKFPISRPNLTFSTLTVSNMSPEDSSIYLCSVGGAINTEAFFGQGTRLTVV.

This clonotype was seen a single time. V gene TRBV20-1 combines with J gene TRBJ2-7; 7 nucleotides align to TRBD1. V was clipped by 5 bases and J by 6 bases; unmatched bases: 10. The CDR3 is 13 amino acids. The V gene's germline CDR1 is DFQATT and CDR2 SNEGSKA (reference sequence). CDR3 in amino acids: CSAADRVGCEQYF. The CDR3 region has the DNA TGCAGTGCTGCTGACAGGGTTGGGTGCGAGCAGTACTTC.

The rearrangement uses TRBV15 and TRBJ2-1; 8 nucleotides align to TRBD2. CDR1 and CDR2 (germline): LNHNV, YYDKDF (reference sequence). The CDR3 covers 16 residues. V lost 5 bases and J lost 2; bases outside the gene matches: 8. CDR3 in DNA: TGTGCCACCAGCTCCCCCCAAGCGGGGGCCTACAATGAGCAGTTCTTC. It translates to CATSSPQAGAYNEQFF.